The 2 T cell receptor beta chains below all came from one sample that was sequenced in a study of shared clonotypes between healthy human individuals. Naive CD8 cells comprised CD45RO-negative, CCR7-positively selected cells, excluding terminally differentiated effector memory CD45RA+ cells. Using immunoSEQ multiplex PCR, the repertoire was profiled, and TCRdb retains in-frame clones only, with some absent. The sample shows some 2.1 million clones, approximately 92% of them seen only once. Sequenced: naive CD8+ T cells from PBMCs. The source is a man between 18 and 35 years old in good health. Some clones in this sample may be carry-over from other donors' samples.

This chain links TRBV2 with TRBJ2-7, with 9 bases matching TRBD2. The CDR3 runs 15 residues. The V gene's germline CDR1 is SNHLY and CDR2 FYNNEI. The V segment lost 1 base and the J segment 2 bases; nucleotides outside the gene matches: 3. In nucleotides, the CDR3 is TGTGCCAGCAGTGAAGTATCTAGCGGGACCTACGAGCAGTACTTC. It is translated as CASSEVSSGTYEQYF.

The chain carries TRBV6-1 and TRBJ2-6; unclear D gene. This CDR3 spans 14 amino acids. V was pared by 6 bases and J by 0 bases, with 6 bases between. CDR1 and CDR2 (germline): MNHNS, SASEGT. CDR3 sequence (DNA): TGTGCCAGCAGGAGTATCTCTGGGGCCAACGTCCTGACTTTC. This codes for CASRSISGANVLTF.